The rows below give T cell receptor beta chains drawn from one sample of a study of blood T cell repertoires in COVID-19. Generated by immunoSEQ multiplex PCR, the TCRdb table keeps only in-frame clones and is missing some. This table holds tens of thousands of clones, 88% found once. The sample comprised peripheral blood. Receptor source: a human donor in a cohort sampled during active COVID-19. Both conserved end residues are part of each CDR3. A D gene is named only where the DNA matches it firmly.

D gene	V gene	CDR3 protein
TRBD1	TRBV19	CASSTGTGSGEQYF
-	TRBV2	CASSSPVAYEQYF
TRBD1	TRBV15	CATSPDRGNQPQHF
-	TRBV7-8	CASRGGPSTDTQYF
-	TRBV18	CATRQGENEKLFF
TRBD1	TRBV10-2	CASRRQGAYEQYF
-	TRBV5-4	CASSLSGGSTDTQYF
-	TRBV6-5	CASRGGVNYGYTF
-	TRBV7-9	CASSQLEGGYEQYF
TRBD2	TRBV4-1	CASSHRLAGGLNSYNEQFF
-	TRBV19	CASTSAGRTDTQYF
-	TRBV29-1	CSQGLLVDTQYF
-	TRBV24-1	CATSVGGNTGELFF
TRBD1	TRBV27	CASSDRGSTDTQYF
-	TRBV6-5	CASGDSSYEQYF
TRBD1	TRBV7-2	CASSSRRLGQGNEKLFF
-	TRBV2	CASSLREPGTGELFF
-	TRBV19	CASSPQQGTSEAFF
TRBD1	TRBV27	CASSGTGTISYEQYF
-	TRBV15	CATSRDTGLAEAFF
TRBD2	TRBV11-2	CASSSGTRGSEQYF
-	TRBV7-9	CASSPGTSSAQYF
TRBD2	TRBV7-9	CASSLALVAGGPGDIQYF
TRBD2	TRBV7-8	CASSFGGGGGGEQYF
-	TRBV11-2	CASSLGQGNTEAFF
TRBD2	TRBV7-9	CASSFASGVRGTQYF
-	TRBV18	CASSPPGVGNTEAFF
-	TRBV12-3/TRBV12-4	CASSLPPGDQQYF
TRBD2	TRBV27	CASSLKLAGGYEQYF
TRBD2	TRBV3-1/TRBV3-2	CASSAGLAGAQETQYF
-	TRBV7-9	CASSLVVGQPQHF
TRBD2	TRBV2	CASRISSGRNTDTQYF
TRBD2	TRBV30	CAWSVTAGLGGTQYF
-	TRBV11-2	CASSLVRNTGELFF